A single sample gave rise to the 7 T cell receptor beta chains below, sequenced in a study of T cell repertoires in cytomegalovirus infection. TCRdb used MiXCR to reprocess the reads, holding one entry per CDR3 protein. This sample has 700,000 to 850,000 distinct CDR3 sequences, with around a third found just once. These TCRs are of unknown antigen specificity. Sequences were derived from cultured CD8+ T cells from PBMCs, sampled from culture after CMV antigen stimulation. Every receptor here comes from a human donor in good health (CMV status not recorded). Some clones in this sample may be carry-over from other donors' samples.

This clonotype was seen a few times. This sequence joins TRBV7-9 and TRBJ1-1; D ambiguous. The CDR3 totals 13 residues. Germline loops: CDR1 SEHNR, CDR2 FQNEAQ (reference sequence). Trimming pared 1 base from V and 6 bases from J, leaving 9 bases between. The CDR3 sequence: CASSLVARPEAFF. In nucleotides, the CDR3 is TGTGCCAGCAGCTTAGTGGCCAGGCCTGAAGCTTTCTTT.

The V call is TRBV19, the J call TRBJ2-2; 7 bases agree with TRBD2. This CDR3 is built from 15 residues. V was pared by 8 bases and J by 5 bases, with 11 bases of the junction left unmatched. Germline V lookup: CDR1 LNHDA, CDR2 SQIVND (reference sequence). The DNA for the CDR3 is TGTGCCAGTGGGTGGTTAGCGGGTGGTACCGGGGAGCTGTTTTTT. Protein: CASGWLAGGTGELFF.

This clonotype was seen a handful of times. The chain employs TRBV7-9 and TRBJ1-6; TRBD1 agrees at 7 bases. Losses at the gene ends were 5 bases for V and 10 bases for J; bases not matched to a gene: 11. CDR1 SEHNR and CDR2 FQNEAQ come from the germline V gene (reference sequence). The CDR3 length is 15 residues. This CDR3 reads CASSAPTGSGSPLHF. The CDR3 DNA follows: TGTGCCAGCAGCGCCCCGACAGGGTCGGGATCACCCCTCCACTTT.

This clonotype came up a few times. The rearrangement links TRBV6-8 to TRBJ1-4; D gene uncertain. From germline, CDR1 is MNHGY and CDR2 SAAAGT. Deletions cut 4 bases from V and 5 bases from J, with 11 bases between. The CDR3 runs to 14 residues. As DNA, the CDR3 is TGTGCCAGCAGTTTGATGAGTAGAAATGAAAAACTGTTTTTT. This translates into CASSLMSRNEKLFF.

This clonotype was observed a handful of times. Here the CDR3 DNA reads TGTGCCATCAGAACAGAGCGCACCGGGGAGCTGTTTTTT. Translating it yields CAIRTERTGELFF. J is TRBJ2-2 and V is TRBV10-3; D is unresolved. Germline loops: CDR1 ENHRY, CDR2 SYGVKD. The germline V and J ends were trimmed by 6 bases and 4 bases, with 9 bases remaining between them. CDR3 size: 13 residues.

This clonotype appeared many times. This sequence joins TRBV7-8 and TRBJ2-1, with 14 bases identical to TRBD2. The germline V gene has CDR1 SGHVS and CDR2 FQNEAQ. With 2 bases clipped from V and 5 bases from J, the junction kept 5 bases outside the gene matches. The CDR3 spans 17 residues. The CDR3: CASSLSPTSGGDNEQFF. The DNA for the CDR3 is TGTGCCAGCAGCTTAAGTCCGACTAGCGGGGGGGACAATGAGCAGTTCTTC.

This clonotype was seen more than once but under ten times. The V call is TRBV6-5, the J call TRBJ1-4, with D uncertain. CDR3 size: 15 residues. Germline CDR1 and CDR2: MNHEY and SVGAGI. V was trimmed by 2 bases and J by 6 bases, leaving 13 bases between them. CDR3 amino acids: CASSYRLGTDEKLFF. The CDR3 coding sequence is TGTGCCAGCAGTTACCGGTTGGGTACAGATGAAAAACTGTTTTTT.